This record covers a single TCR beta chain. The data belong to a study of blood T cell repertoires in COVID-19. Study information: Specimens from acute and convalescent COVID-19 originated in the United States, Italy and Spain. Sample material is recorded as cDNA or gDNA derived from T cells, B-cell-depleted T cells, or PBMCs.

Patients of the Seattle cohort, enrolled during active infection, were followed longitudinally. Original analysis: Nucleated cell counts were estimated from reference gene primer amplification. The data were produced by immunoSEQ multiplex PCR, yet TCRdb's version contains in-frame clones alone and is incomplete. The D gene and trimming were derived from the DNA, and the V and J assignments and clone size from that table. Counted here are hundreds of thousands of clones, about 88% occurring once; the ten biggest clones make up 0.7% to 1%. This sequence was found in a man aged 18 to 29 with COVID-19, enrolled during active disease. Sequencing input: peripheral blood.

CDR3 in amino acids: CASSRGHDYEQYF. The CDR3 coding sequence is TGTGCCAGCAGCCGTGGACACGACTACGAGCAGTACTTC. The rearrangement joins TRBV7-9 to TRBJ2-7; a possible D gene is TRBD1 (5 bases). CDR1 and CDR2 (germline): SEHNR, FQNEAQ (reference sequence). CDR3 size: 13 residues. With 5 bases removed from V and 3 bases from J, the gap between germline ends came to 11 bases.